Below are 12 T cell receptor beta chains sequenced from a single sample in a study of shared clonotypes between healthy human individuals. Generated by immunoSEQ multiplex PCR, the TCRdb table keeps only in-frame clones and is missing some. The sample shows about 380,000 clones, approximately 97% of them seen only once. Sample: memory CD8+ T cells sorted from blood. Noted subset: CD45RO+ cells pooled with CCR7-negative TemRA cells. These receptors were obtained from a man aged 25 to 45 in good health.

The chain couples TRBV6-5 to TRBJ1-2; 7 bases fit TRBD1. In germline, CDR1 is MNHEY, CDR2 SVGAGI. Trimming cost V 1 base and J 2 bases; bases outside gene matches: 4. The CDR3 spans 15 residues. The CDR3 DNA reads TGTGCCAGCAGTTACTGGACAGGTTTAAACTATGGCTACACCTTC. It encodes CASSYWTGLNYGYTF.

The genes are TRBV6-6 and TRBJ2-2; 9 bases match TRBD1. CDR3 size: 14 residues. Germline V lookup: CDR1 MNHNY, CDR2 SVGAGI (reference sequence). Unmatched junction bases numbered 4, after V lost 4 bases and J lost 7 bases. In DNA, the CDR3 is TGTGCCAGCAGTTTCGGACAGGGGAGCGGGGAGCTGTTTTTT. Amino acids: CASSFGQGSGELFF.

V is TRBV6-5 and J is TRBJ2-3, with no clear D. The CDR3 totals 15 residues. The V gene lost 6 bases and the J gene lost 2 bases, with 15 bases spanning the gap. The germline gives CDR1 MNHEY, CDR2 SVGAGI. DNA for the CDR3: TGTGCCAGCAGCCGAAACAGACCCCTCACAGATACGCAGTATTTT. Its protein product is CASSRNRPLTDTQYF.

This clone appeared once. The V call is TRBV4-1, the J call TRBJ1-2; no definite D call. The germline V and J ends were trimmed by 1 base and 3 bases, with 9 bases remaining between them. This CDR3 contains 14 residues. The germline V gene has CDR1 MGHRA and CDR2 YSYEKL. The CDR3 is CASSQVNGDYGYTF. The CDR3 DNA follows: TGCGCCAGCAGCCAAGTCAATGGGGACTATGGCTACACCTTC.

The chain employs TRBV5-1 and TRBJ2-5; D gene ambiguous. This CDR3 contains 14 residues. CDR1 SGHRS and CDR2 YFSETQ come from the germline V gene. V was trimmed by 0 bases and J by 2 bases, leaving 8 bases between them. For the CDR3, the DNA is TGCGCCAGCAGCTTGGAGGCCAGACAAGAGACCCAGTACTTC. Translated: CASSLEARQETQYF.

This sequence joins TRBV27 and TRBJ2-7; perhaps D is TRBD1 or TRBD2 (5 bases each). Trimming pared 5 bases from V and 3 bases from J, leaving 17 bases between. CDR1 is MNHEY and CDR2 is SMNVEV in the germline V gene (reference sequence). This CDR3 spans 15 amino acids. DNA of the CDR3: TGTGCCAGCAGTAGAGAGGGACGAAGAAGCTACGAGCAGTACTTC. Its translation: CASSREGRRSYEQYF.

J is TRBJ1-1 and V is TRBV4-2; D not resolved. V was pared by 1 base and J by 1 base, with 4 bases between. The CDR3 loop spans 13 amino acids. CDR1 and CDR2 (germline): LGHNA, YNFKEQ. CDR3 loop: CASSQVTNTEAFF. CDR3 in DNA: TGTGCCAGCAGCCAAGTAACGAACACTGAAGCTTTCTTT.

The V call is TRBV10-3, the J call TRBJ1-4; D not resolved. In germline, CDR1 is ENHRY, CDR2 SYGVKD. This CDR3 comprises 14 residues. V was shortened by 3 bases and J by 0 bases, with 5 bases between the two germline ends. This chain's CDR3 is CAISDATTNEKLFF. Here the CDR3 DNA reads TGTGCCATCAGTGACGCGACAACTAATGAAAAACTGTTTTTT.

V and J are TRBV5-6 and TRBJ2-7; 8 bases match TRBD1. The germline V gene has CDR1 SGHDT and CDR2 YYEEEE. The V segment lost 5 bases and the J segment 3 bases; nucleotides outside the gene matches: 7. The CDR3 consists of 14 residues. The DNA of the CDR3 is TGTGCCAGCAGACTTACAGGGGGGAGCTACGAGCAGTACTTC. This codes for CASRLTGGSYEQYF. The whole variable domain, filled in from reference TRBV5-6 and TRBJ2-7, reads DAGVTQSPTHLIKTRGQQVTLRCSPKSGHDTVSWYQQALGQGPQFIFQYYEEEERQRGNFPDRFSGHQFPNYSSELNVNALLLGDSALYLCASRLTGGSYEQYFGPGTRLTVT.

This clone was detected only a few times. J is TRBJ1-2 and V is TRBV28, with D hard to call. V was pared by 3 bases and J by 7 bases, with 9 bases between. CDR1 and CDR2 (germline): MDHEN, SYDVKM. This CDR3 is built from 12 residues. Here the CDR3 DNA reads TGTGCCAGCAGTTTGGGAATCAGTGGCTACACCTTC. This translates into CASSLGISGYTF.

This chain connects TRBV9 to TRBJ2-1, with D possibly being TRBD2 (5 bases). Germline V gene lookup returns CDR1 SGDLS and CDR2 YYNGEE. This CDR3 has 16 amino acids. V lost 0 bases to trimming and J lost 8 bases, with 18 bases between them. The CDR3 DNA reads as TGTGCCAGCAGCGTAGGCCCAGAGGCGGGCGGCTATGAGCAGTTCTTC. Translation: CASSVGPEAGGYEQFF.

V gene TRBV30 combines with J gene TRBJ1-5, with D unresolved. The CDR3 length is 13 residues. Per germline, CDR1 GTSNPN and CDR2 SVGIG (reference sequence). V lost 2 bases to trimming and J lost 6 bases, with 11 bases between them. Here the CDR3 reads CAWSLGMGQPQHF. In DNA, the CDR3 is TGTGCCTGGAGTCTAGGTATGGGTCAGCCCCAGCATTTT. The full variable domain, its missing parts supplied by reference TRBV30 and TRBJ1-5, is SQTIHQWPATLVQPVGSPLSLECTVEGTSNPNLYWYRQAAGRGLQLLFYSVGIGQISSEVPQNLSASRPQDRQFILSSKKLLLSDSGFYLCAWSLGMGQPQHFGDGTRLSIL.